This T cell receptor (beta chain) was sequenced during a study of T cells in Graves' hyperthyroidism and ophthalmopathy (dated by TCRdb to the late 2010s). The study in broad terms: Peripheral blood was collected at initial diagnosis, before any treatment. TCR V-J signatures able to tell the groups apart were searched for in a discovery cohort of some 100 patients, of whom approximately 40 had Graves' ophthalmopathy and about 55 had stable Graves' hyperthyroidism. Prospective prediction of ophthalmopathy was tested in an independent validation cohort consisting of 18 hyperthyroidism patients and around 17 patients who later progressed to ophthalmopathy. The 75 to 100 discovery patients were randomly divided into training and test sets at a 7:3 ratio. In more than 5 Graves' hyperthyroidism patients, the study also compared T-cell repertoires from thyroid tissue with T-cell repertoires from blood. Following sampling, methimazole starting at 30 mg daily was given to hyperthyroidism patients, and high-dose intravenous methylprednisolone was given to ophthalmopathy patients. The paper describes TCR Vbeta CDR3 sequencing of about 140 peripheral blood samples, made up of about 40 ophthalmopathy patients, 70 to 75 hyperthyroidism patients and some 17 progressor patients. Findings and caveats that apply to the study as a whole: Most expanded thyroid clonotypes (frequency above 0.001) were also detected in blood, suggesting blood repertoires may reflect thyroid immune responses. Ophthalmopathy was separated from stable hyperthyroidism by a 13 V-J signature model, with 87.88% sensitivity and 81% to 82% specificity obtained in cross-validation and 80%/75% obtained in testing. During validation, the model predicted progression to ophthalmopathy a median of around 7 months ahead of onset, with just under 71% sensitivity and 72.22% specificity. No statistical method was used to set the sample size in advance, and investigators knew the group allocation.

This clonotype occurred many times. This clone's antigen is unknown. Within one base of it there is no much larger clone, and no base qualities were kept. Amplification of TCR beta CDR3 regions was carried out from RNA transcripts. A first-round RT-PCR of the TCR CDR3 used the HTBI primer set with the Qiagen OneStep RT-PCR kit. The libraries were constructed in a second round of multiplex PCR and then size-selected and purified. Sequencing of the libraries was done on an Illumina HiSeq2000 using paired-end 100 bp reads. Regarding the original processing steps: SOAPnuke was used to process the raw data, removing reads that contained adapters or uncalled bases, had a mean Phred below 15, or lacked an exact match to the constant primer or identifier. COPE v1.2.5 was used to merge high-quality paired reads, and clonotypes were defined as unique nucleotide sequences. MiTCR v1.1 was used to align the clonotypes against IMGT TRBV, TRBD and TRBJ reference segments. Only V-J combinations with frequency above 0.0001, covering about 99% of repertoires, were analysed. The TCS score was defined as F50 (clonal expansion) divided by E x V (chaos), with BLOSUM62-based TCRdist calculated between CDR3 peptides within each V-J. Welch's t-statistics and random forest reduced 450 to 600 V-J features to roughly 13, which were used in a naive Bayes classifier (R e1071). TCRdb trimmed public reads at Q25 via fastp, called clones via MiXCR and kept in-frame beta chains. Each entry merges the rows of one CDR3 protein and shows their most common DNA and genes. The V and J calls follow TCRdb's processing rather than the paper's. This sample comprises roughly 700,000 distinct CDR3 sequences, around a sixth of them detected only once. The top ten clonotypes cover about 16% of the sample.

Trimming costs V 5 bases and J 7 bases, and their ends lie 12 bases apart. CDR1 and CDR2, per the germline V gene, are MNHNS and SASEGT. Measured from the cysteine to the phenylalanine, the CDR3 is 14 residues long. The read is trimmed to its CDR3 DNA, 42 bases read in frame from base 1. Stable Graves' hyperthyroidism was defined as the absence of progression to ophthalmopathy over 18 months of follow-up. Hyperthyroidism patients were aged 18 to 65 years and newly diagnosed, with disease duration of less than 2 months. The study excluded patients with uncontrolled infections, other autoimmune diseases, pregnancy or lactation. Diagnoses were established on the basis of clinical symptoms, serum thyroxine and TRAb, thyroid ultrasound, and orbital computed tomography. PBMCs were separated from 7.5 to 10 ml of fresh peripheral blood using Ficoll-Paque density gradient centrifugation. Total RNA was extracted with Trizol reagent, and quality was checked on an Agilent 2100 Bioanalyzer.

This TCR was recovered from a man aged 50-60 years with Graves' hyperthyroidism. The sequence is built from TRBV6-1 and TRBJ1-6, with the D gene not confidently named. Sequenced sample: blood. The nucleotides read TGTGCCAGCAGTCGCCCGGGTGGCAATTCACCCCTCCACTTT. Its coded protein is CASSRPGGNSPLHF.